The rows below give T cell receptor beta chains drawn from one sample of a study of CD8 T cells in ankylosing spondylitis. Via MiXCR, TCRdb re-called the 5' RACE reads, giving one row per CDR3 protein. The profile shows roughly 150,000 distinct CDR3 sequences, 25% to 35% of them singletons. The sample comprised synovial fluid, either unsorted or a sorted T cell fraction (not recorded which). Receptors originate from a male donor with ankylosing spondylitis. CDR3s include the opening cysteine and the closing phenylalanine or tryptophan. The order of the fields is J gene, D gene, V gene, clone size, CDR3 protein, CDR3 DNA. D genes are given only for firm matches. Size is omitted from some rows. Given values are once, few, many or a class for expanded clones.

J: TRBJ2-2; D: TRBD2; V: TRBV9; size: .; CDR3: CASSAGTKLFF; DNA: TGTGCCAGCAGCGCCGGGACTAAGCTGTTTTTT
J: TRBJ1-2; D: .; V: TRBV10-3; size: many; CDR3: CAIRDLQGSAGYTF; DNA: TGTGCCATCAGGGATCTACAGGGTTCGGCTGGCTACACCTTC
J: TRBJ2-1; D: .; V: TRBV10-3; size: few; CDR3: CAISERQREQFF; DNA: TGTGCCATCAGTGAAAGACAGAGAGAGCAGTTCTTC
J: TRBJ1-4; D: .; V: TRBV5-1; size: few; CDR3: CASSYDMQKLFF; DNA: TGCGCCAGCAGCTACGACATGCAAAAACTGTTTTTT
J: TRBJ2-2; D: .; V: TRBV4-2; size: .; CDR3: CASSHGGTAYTGELFF; DNA: TGTGCCAGCAGCCACGGGGGGACAGCTTACACCGGGGAGCTGTTTTTT
J: TRBJ2-1; D: TRBD1; V: TRBV9; size: .; CDR3: CASGDSQGVRQFF; DNA: TGTGCCAGCGGGGACAGTCAAGGTGTGCGGCAGTTCTTC
J: TRBJ2-3; D: TRBD2; V: TRBV19; size: few; CDR3: CASSMGLADTQYF; DNA: TGTGCCAGTAGTATGGGACTAGCAGATACGCAGTATTTT
J: TRBJ1-6; D: TRBD1; V: TRBV7-2; size: .; CDR3: CASSFSWDRSYNSPLHF; DNA: TGTGCCAGCAGCTTTTCTTGGGACAGGTCCTATAATTCACCCCTCCACTTT
J: TRBJ2-6; D: .; V: TRBV3-1; size: .; CDR3: CASSRMAGPTGANVLTF; DNA: TGTGCCAGCAGCCGTATGGCGGGACCAACCGGGGCCAACGTCCTGACTTTC
J: TRBJ1-3; D: .; V: TRBV12-3/TRBV12-4; size: .; CDR3: CACSPEPGPWATGNTIYF; DNA: TGTGCCTGCAGTCCCGAGCCAGGGCCTTGGGCTACTGGAAACACCATATATTTT
J: TRBJ2-7; D: .; V: TRBV5-5; size: .; CDR3: CASSSGGARRSYEQYF; DNA: TGTGCCAGCAGCTCAGGGGGGGCAAGACGATCCTACGAGCAGTACTTC
J: TRBJ2-7; D: .; V: TRBV5-1; size: .; CDR3: CASSLGRDLTRDEQYF; DNA: TGCGCCAGCAGCTTGGGCCGGGACCTCACGCGGGATGAGCAGTACTTC
J: TRBJ2-3; D: TRBD2; V: TRBV11-2; size: .; CDR3: CASSLLGLAGPGITDTQYF; DNA: TGTGCCAGCAGCTTGCTGGGACTAGCGGGACCGGGAATCACAGATACGCAGTATTTT
J: TRBJ1-1; D: TRBD1; V: TRBV2; size: few; CDR3: CASSQGAGAFF; DNA: TGTGCCAGCAGTCAGGGGGCGGGAGCTTTCTTT
J: TRBJ2-7; D: .; V: TRBV10-3; size: .; CDR3: CAISDPGTSYEQYF; DNA: TGTGCCATCAGTGACCCGGGGACCTCCTACGAGCAGTACTTC
J: TRBJ1-3; D: TRBD1; V: TRBV5-5; size: .; CDR3: CASSYAGGTYSGNTIYF; DNA: TGTGCCAGCAGCTACGCAGGGGGAACCTACTCTGGAAACACCATATATTTT